Listed below are T cell receptor beta chains from one sample, sequenced in a study of T-cell reconstitution after alpha-beta-depleted transplantation in children. TCRdb re-derived calls from the PCR reads in MiXCR, one entry per CDR3 protein. The profile shows 380,000 or so distinct CDR3 sequences, 10% to 15% of them singletons. The material sequenced was PBMCs, taken from the stem cell graft. The receptors come from a human donor who donated a stem cell graft to a child with Fanconi anemia. The CDR3 runs from the conserved cysteine through the conserved F or W. Each record gives: clone size, J gene, V gene, D gene, CDR3 DNA, CDR3 protein. The D gene is left open where the match is weak. Rows give clone size only sometimes, using once, few, many, or a class for an expanded clone.

>-|TRBJ2-1|TRBV20-1|TRBD2
TGCAGTGCTGTGCGGGGGGCGACCTACAATGAGCAGTTCTTC
CSAVRGATYNEQFF
>many|TRBJ2-1|TRBV6-2/TRBV6-3|-
TGTGCCAGCAGTTACTCTAGAGTCTCCTACAATGAGCAGTTCTTC
CASSYSRVSYNEQFF
>-|TRBJ1-5|TRBV19|-
TGTGCCAGTAGTATCGGTGCAGACAGGAGCAATCAGCCCCAGCATTTT
CASSIGADRSNQPQHF
>few|TRBJ2-5|TRBV11-2|TRBD2
TGTGCCAGCAGCTCCACTAGCGGTAGGGTCGGGGAGACCCAGTACTTC
CASSSTSGRVGETQYF
>few|TRBJ1-2|TRBV5-1|-
TGCGCCAGCAGCCAAACGCGCGGACCCCTCTATGGCTACACCTTC
CASSQTRGPLYGYTF
>-|TRBJ2-2|TRBV20-1|-
TGCAGTGCTAGCGGGGCGAACACCGGGGAGCTGTTTTTT
CSASGANTGELFF
>few|TRBJ2-5|TRBV4-3|-
TGCGCCAGCAGCCCCACGGCAGGGGAAGAGACCCAGTACTTC
CASSPTAGEETQYF
>-|TRBJ1-1|TRBV12-3/TRBV12-4|-
TGTGCCAGCAGCATGGCCGGAGGACGGGGTACTGAAGCTTTCTTT
CASSMAGGRGTEAFF
>-|TRBJ1-2|TRBV20-1|-
TGCAGTGCTACCCCAGGGTATATCTTCGGCGGCTACACCTTC
CSATPGYIFGGYTF
>many|TRBJ1-6|TRBV12-3/TRBV12-4|-
TGTGCCAGCAGGGGGGGGACGGTGAATTCACCCCTCCACTTT
CASRGGTVNSPLHF
>few|TRBJ1-2|TRBV6-5|-
TGTGCCAGCAGTTCTTACAGATTACTCCTGCTGGGAGACTATGGCTACACCTTC
CASSSYRLLLLGDYGYTF
>few|TRBJ2-1|TRBV3-1|-
TGTGCCAGCAGCCGAACAGCGGTCTCCTACAATGAGCAGTTCTTC
CASSRTAVSYNEQFF
>many|TRBJ1-4|TRBV6-5|-
TGTGCCAGCATCCACAACACCTATGAAAAACTGTTTTTT
CASIHNTYEKLFF
>many|TRBJ1-2|TRBV7-9|TRBD1
TGTGCCAGCAGCTTGGGGGGACAGGAAAACTATGGCTACACCTTC
CASSLGGQENYGYTF
>-|TRBJ1-2|TRBV12-3/TRBV12-4|-
TGTGCCAGCAGCCTCAGGGCTATTTATGGCTACACCTTC
CASSLRAIYGYTF
>many|TRBJ1-4|TRBV7-9|TRBD1
TGTGCCAGCAGCTTAGGGGGACAGGAAAAACTGTTTTTT
CASSLGGQEKLFF
>many|TRBJ2-5|TRBV5-1|TRBD2
TGCGCCAGCAGCTTTCGGACTAGGGGAGAGACCCAGTACTTC
CASSFRTRGETQYF
>few|TRBJ2-7|TRBV3-1|-
TGTGCCAGCAGCCCCTGGCGGCGGTACGAGCAGTACTTC
CASSPWRRYEQYF
>few|TRBJ2-7|TRBV6-2/TRBV6-3|-
TGTGCCAGCAGTTACGGGGGACGCGAGCAGTACTTC
CASSYGGREQYF
>few|TRBJ2-3|TRBV24-1|-
TGTGCCACCAGCTCCCCTGGGGGGGGCCCCATTCTCACAGATACGCAGTATTTT
CATSSPGGGPILTDTQYF
>few|TRBJ2-7|TRBV19|-
TGTGCCAGTAGAGCCGACAGATACCACTACGAGCAGTACTTC
CASRADRYHYEQYF
>many|TRBJ2-1|TRBV20-1|-
TGCAGTGCTAACGGCTTTTCCACCTACAATGAGCAGTTCTTC
CSANGFSTYNEQFF
>-|TRBJ2-3|TRBV6-1|TRBD2
TGTGCCAGCACCAAGACTAGCGGGGGTCGCACAGATACGCAGTATTTT
CASTKTSGGRTDTQYF
>few|TRBJ1-2|TRBV12-3/TRBV12-4|TRBD1
TGTGCCAGCAGTTTGGTGGCAGGGGGCAATGGCTACACCTTC
CASSLVAGGNGYTF
>-|TRBJ2-1|TRBV7-9|TRBD2
TGTGCCAGCAGCTCATTAGCGGGGGGGAGCAATGAGCAGTTCTTC
CASSSLAGGSNEQFF
>-|TRBJ2-1|TRBV7-8|TRBD2
TGTGCCAGCAGCCAGGCGGCGGGGCTAGCGGGAGGAAACAATGAGCAGTTCTTC
CASSQAAGLAGGNNEQFF
>many|TRBJ1-3|TRBV7-9|-
TGTGCCAGCAGCTTAGTGTTAGGGTCCTCTGGAAACACCATATATTTT
CASSLVLGSSGNTIYF
>many|TRBJ2-7|TRBV12-3/TRBV12-4|-
TGTGCCAGCAGTTTTGGGGGGATTGACGAGCAGTACTTC
CASSFGGIDEQYF
>-|TRBJ2-1|TRBV6-2/TRBV6-3|TRBD2
TGTGCCAGCAGTTACTCACCCCCGGGACTAGCACCGCTCTTC
CASSYSPPGLAPLF
>once|TRBJ1-2|TRBV30|-
TGTGCCTGGAGGGGTAACTATGGCTACACCTTC
CAWRGNYGYTF
>many|TRBJ1-1|TRBV5-1|TRBD1
TGCGCCAGCAGCCAGATAACAGGGGGCACTGAAGCTTTCTTT
CASSQITGGTEAFF
>few|TRBJ2-3|TRBV5-1|-
TGCGCCAGCAGCAGCTCACTCGGACAGCCCACAGATACGCAGTATTTT
CASSSSLGQPTDTQYF
>few|TRBJ2-5|TRBV6-1|-
TGTGCCAGCAGTCTCCCGGGACTCGAAGAGACCCAGTACTTC
CASSLPGLEETQYF
>-|TRBJ1-6|TRBV7-2|-
TGTGCCAGCAGCTTTATAGGGGTAGATTCACCCCTCCACTTT
CASSFIGVDSPLHF
>few|TRBJ1-6|TRBV18|-
TGTGCCAGCTCACGGGGGGAAGGCTCACCCCTCCACTTT
CASSRGEGSPLHF
>few|TRBJ2-3|TRBV30|-
TGTGCCTGGAGTGTACCGTACGGCACAGATACGCAGTATTTT
CAWSVPYGTDTQYF
>few|TRBJ2-1|TRBV18|-
TGTGCCAGCTCACCAATTGGGGGGGCGGCCTACAATGAGCAGTTCTTC
CASSPIGGAAYNEQFF
>-|TRBJ1-5|TRBV12-3/TRBV12-4|TRBD1
TGTGCCAGCAGTGCGGGACAGGGCCCTCAGCCCCAGCATTTT
CASSAGQGPQPQHF
>few|TRBJ1-2|TRBV15|TRBD1
TGTGCCACCAGCAGAGATCACGGGACAGGGGGAGGCTACACCTTC
CATSRDHGTGGGYTF
>many|TRBJ2-1|TRBV27|-
TGTGCCAGCAGTCTTACAATTACCGGACCGAGTAGTAGGCAGTTCTTC
CASSLTITGPSSRQFF